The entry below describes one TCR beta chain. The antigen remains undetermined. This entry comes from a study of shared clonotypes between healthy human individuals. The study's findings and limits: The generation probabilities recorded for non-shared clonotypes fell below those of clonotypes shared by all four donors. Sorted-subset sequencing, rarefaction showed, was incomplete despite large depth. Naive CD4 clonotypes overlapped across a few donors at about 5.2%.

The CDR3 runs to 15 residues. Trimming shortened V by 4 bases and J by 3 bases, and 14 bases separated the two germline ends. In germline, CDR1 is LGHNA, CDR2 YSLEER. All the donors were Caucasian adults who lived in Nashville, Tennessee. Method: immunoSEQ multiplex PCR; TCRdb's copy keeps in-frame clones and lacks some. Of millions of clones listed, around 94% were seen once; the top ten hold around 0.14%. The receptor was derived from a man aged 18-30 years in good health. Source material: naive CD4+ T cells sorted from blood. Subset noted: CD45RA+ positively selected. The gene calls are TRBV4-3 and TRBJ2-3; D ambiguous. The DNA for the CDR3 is TGCGCCAGCAGCCGTTCAGGCATGGGAACAGATACGCAGTATTTT. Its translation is CASSRSGMGTDTQYF.